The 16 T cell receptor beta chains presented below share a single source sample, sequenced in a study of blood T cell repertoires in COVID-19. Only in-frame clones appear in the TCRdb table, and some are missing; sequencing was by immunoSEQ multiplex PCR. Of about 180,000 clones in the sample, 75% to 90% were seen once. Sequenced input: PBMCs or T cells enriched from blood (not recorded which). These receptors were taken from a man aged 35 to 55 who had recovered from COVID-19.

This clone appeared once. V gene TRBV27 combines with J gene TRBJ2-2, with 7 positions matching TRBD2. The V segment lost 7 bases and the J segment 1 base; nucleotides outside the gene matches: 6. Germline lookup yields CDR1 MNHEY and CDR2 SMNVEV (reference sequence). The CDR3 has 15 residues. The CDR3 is CASKVSGQNTGELFF. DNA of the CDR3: TGTGCCAGCAAAGTTAGCGGGCAGAACACCGGGGAGCTGTTTTTT.

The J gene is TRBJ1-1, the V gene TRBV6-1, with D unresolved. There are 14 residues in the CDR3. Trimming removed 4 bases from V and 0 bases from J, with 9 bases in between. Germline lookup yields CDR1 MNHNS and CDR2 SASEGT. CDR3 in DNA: TGTGCCAGCAGTGCTACAGCCGTGAACACTGAAGCTTTCTTT. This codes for CASSATAVNTEAFF.

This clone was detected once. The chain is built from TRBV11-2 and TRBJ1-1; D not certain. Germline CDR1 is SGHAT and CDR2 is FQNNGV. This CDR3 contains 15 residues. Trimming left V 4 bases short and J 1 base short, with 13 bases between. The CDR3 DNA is TGTGCCAGCAGCTCGTTTAGTCTTTCGAACACTGAAGCTTTCTTT. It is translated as CASSSFSLSNTEAFF.

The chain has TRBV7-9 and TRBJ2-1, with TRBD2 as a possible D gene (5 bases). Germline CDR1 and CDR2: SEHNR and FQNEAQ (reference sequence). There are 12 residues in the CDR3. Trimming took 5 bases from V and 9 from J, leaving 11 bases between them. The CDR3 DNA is TGTGCCAGCAGCCACTTAGAGGGTGAGCAGTTCTTC. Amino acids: CASSHLEGEQFF. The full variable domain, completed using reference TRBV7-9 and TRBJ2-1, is DTGVSQNPRHKITKRGQNVTFRCDPISEHNRLYWYRQTLGQGPEFLTYFQNEAQLEKSRLLSDRFSAERPKGSFSTLEIQRTEQGDSAMYLCASSHLEGEQFFGPGTRLTVL.

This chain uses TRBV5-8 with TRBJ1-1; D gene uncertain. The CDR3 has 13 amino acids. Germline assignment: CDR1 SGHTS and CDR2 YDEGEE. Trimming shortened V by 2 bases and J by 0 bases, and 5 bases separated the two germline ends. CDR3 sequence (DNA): TGTGCCAGCAGCTTCCCCTTGAACACTGAAGCTTTCTTT. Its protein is CASSFPLNTEAFF.

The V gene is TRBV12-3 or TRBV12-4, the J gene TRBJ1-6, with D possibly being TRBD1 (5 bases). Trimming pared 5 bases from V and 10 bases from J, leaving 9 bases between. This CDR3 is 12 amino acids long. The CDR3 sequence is CASSTGKSPLHF. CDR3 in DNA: TGTGCCAGCAGTACAGGAAAATCACCCCTCCACTTT.

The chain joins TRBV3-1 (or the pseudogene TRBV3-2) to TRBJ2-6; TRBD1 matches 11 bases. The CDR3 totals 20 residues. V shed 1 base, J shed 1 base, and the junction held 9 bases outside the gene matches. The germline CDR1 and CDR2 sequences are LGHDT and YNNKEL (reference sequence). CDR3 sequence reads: CASSQVGTGGLLSGANVLTF. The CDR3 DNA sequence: TGTGCCAGCAGCCAAGTAGGGACAGGGGGACTTTTGTCTGGGGCCAACGTCCTGACTTTC.

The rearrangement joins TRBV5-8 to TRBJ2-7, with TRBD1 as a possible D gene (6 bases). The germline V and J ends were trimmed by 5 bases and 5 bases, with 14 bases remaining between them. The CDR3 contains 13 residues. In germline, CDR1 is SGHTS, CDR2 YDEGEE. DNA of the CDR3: TGTGCCAGCAGATCTACAGGGAAGAACGAGCAGTACTTC. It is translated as CASRSTGKNEQYF.

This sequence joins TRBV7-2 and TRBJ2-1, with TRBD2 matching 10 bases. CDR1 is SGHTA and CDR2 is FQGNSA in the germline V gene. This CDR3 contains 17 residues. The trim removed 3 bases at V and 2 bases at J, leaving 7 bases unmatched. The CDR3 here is CASSLGIAGGPYNEQFF. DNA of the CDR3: TGTGCCAGCAGCTTGGGGATAGCGGGAGGCCCCTACAATGAGCAGTTCTTC.

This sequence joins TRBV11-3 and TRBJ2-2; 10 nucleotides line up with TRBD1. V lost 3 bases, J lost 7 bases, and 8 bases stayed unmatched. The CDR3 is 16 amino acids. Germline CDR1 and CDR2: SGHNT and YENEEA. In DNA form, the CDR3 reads TGTGCCAGCAGCTTGCGCCGGGGACAGGGGCTCGGGGAGCTGTTTTTT. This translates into CASSLRRGQGLGELFF.

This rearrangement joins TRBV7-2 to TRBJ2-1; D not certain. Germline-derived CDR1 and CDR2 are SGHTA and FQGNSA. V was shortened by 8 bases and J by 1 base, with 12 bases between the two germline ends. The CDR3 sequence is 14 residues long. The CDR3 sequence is CASGIPGSYNEQFF. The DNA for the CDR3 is TGTGCCAGCGGTATTCCGGGTTCCTACAATGAGCAGTTCTTC.

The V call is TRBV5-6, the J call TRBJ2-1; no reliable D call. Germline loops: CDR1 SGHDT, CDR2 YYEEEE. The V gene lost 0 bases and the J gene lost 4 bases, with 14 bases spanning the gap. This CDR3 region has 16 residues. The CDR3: CASSLGGRVPYNEQFF. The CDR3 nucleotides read TGTGCCAGCAGCTTGGGAGGTCGGGTACCGTACAATGAGCAGTTCTTC.

The CDR3 protein is CASSWRQSYEQYF. The CDR3, as DNA: TGTGCCAGCAGCTGGCGACAGAGCTACGAGCAGTACTTC. The V and J genes are TRBV11-3 and TRBJ2-7; D is possibly TRBD1 (5 bases). The germline gives CDR1 SGHNT, CDR2 YENEEA. The CDR3 runs to 13 residues. Trimming took off 4 bases at V and 3 bases at J, with 10 bases between the two ends.

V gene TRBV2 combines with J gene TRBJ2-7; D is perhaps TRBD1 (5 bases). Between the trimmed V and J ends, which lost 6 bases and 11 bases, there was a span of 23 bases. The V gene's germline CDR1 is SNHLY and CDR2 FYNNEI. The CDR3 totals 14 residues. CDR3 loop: CASSTPGAQGPKYF. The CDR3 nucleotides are TGTGCCAGCAGCACCCCAGGAGCTCAGGGTCCTAAGTACTTC.

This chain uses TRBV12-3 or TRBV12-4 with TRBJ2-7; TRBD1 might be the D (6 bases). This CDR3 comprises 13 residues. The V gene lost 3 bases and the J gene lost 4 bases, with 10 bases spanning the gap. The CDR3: CASSFPDRYEQYF. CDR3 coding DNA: TGTGCCAGCAGTTTCCCGGACAGATACGAGCAGTACTTC.

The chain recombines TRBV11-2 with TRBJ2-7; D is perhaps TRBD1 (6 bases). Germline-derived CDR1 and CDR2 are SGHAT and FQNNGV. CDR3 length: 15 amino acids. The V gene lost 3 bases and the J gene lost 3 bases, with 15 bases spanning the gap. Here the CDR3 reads CASSFSGTQSYEQYF. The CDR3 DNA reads TGTGCCAGCAGCTTTTCCGGGACACAAAGCTACGAGCAGTACTTC.